One sample yielded the 26 T cell receptor beta chains listed below, sequenced in a study of shared clonotypes between healthy human individuals. Only in-frame clones appear in the TCRdb table, and some are missing; sequencing was by immunoSEQ multiplex PCR. This sample yields a few million clones, of which roughly 93% are seen a single time; 0.39% belongs to the top ten. The sample comprised naive CD4+ T cells from PBMCs. Subset given: CD45RA+ positively selected. Source of these receptors: a man aged 18-30 years in good health. Some clones in this sample may be carry-over from other donors' samples.

The chain employs TRBV18 and TRBJ1-5; 7 bases align to TRBD1. J lost 0 bases, V lost 3 bases, and 8 bases had no gene match. The CDR3 is 17 residues long. CDR1 KGHSH and CDR2 LQKENI come from the germline V gene. The CDR3 protein is CASSPTGDSYSNQPQHF. CDR3 bases: TGTGCCAGCTCACCTACAGGGGACAGTTATAGCAATCAGCCCCAGCATTTT.

This clone was counted a few times. This chain connects TRBV2 to TRBJ2-7; D remains ambiguous. Germline V gene sequence: CDR1 SNHLY, CDR2 FYNNEI. This CDR3 has 13 amino acids. V shed 5 bases and J shed 7 bases, with 15 bases lying between them. The CDR3 DNA is TGTGCCAGCAGTTCAGAAGGCCGGGCGGAGCAGTACTTC. This gives the protein CASSSEGRAEQYF.

V usage is TRBV29-1 and J usage is TRBJ2-5; perhaps TRBD2 as D (6 bases). The closer fit of TRBJ2-7 to the DNA end suggests the J call may be wrong. This CDR3 comprises 13 residues. CDR1 and CDR2 from the germline V gene are SQVTM and ANQGSEA. The CDR3 region is CSVDLSGTYEQYF. DNA for the CDR3: TGCAGCGTTGACCTTAGCGGAACCTACGAGCAGTACTTC.

The chain is built from TRBV28 and TRBJ1-5; no reliable D call. V was clipped by 8 bases and J by 6 bases, with 11 bases between them. CDR1 is MDHEN, CDR2 SYDVKM, per germline. The CDR3 runs to 12 residues. DNA for the CDR3: TGTGCCAGCTGTGTAGGCGCTCAGCCCCAGCATTTT. Translating it yields CASCVGAQPQHF.

About this clone: This specimen includes other DNA sequences encoding the same CDR3. The genes are TRBV7-2 and TRBJ1-5; 7 positions match TRBD1. Germline CDR1 and CDR2: SGHTA and FQGNSA. Trimming removed 6 bases from V and 2 bases from J; junction bases left unmatched: 4. The length of the CDR3 is 14 residues. CDR3 DNA sequence: TGTGCCAGCAGTGCCACAGGGGGCAATCAGCCCCAGCATTTT. Its translation is CASSATGGNQPQHF.

This chain uses TRBV11-3 with TRBJ2-3; no clear D gene. The V gene lost 2 bases and the J gene lost 6 bases, with 9 bases spanning the gap. Germline CDR1 is SGHNT and CDR2 is YENEEA. This CDR3 comprises 13 residues. The chain's CDR3 is CASSLTLGDTQYF. In DNA, the CDR3 is TGTGCCAGCAGCTTAACCCTAGGGGATACGCAGTATTTT.

The rearrangement uses TRBV10-3 and TRBJ2-1; TRBD1 is a possible D gene (5 bases). The CDR3 loop spans 14 amino acids. Trimming removed 0 bases at V and 3 bases at J, with 6 bases between. CDR1 is ENHRY, CDR2 SYGVKD, per germline. CDR3 protein: CAISESDSYNEQFF. DNA of the CDR3: TGTGCCATCAGTGAGTCCGACAGCTACAATGAGCAGTTCTTC.

This clone was observed a single time. The chain joins TRBV18 to TRBJ2-1, with D possibly called TRBD1 or TRBD2 (5 bases each). The CDR3 is 14 amino acids. Germline V gene lookup returns CDR1 KGHSH and CDR2 LQKENI. Trimming stripped 3 bases from V and 7 bases from J, with 13 bases between. DNA of the CDR3: TGTGCCAGCTCACCCGGGGCCGCCAGGAATGAGCAGTTCTTC. It encodes CASSPGAARNEQFF.

The rearrangement joins TRBV5-1 to TRBJ1-3, with D unresolved. The CDR3 is made up of 14 amino acids. Per germline, CDR1 SGHRS and CDR2 YFSETQ. Trimming shortened V by 3 bases and J by 4 bases, and 11 bases separated the two germline ends. In DNA, the CDR3 is TGCGCCAGCAGCTCTGGGGTTCTCGGAAACACCATATATTTT. It yields the protein CASSSGVLGNTIYF. The variable domain in full, with the rest retrieved from reference TRBV5-1 and TRBJ1-3, is KAGVTQTPRYLIKTRGQQVTLSCSPISGHRSVSWYQQTPGQGLQFLFEYFSETQRNKGNFPGRFSGRQFSNSRSEMNVSTLELGDSALYLCASSSGVLGNTIYFGEGSWLTVV.

The rearrangement joins TRBV7-3 to TRBJ2-3, with D possibly TRBD2 on 6 matching bases. Germline values: CDR1 SGHTA, CDR2 FQGTGA. The CDR3 is made up of 15 amino acids. V was trimmed by 5 bases and J by 6 bases, leaving 18 bases between them. The CDR3 spells CASSPWERVLDTQYF. The CDR3, as DNA: TGTGCCAGCAGCCCCTGGGAGCGGGTCCTCGATACGCAGTATTTT.

As to this clone: The sample carries other DNA sequences with the same CDR3. This rearrangement joins TRBV7-9 to TRBJ1-1, with 7 bases matching TRBD1. Germline loops: CDR1 SEHNR, CDR2 FQNEAQ (reference sequence). The V and J ends lost 5 bases and 5 bases, in that order; junction bases with no gene match: 8. This CDR3 is 14 amino acids long. DNA for the CDR3: TGTGCCAGCAGCCTGGGACAGCAGGGGACTGAAGCTTTCTTT. Its protein product is CASSLGQQGTEAFF.

The chain uses TRBV9 and TRBJ1-1; 12 nucleotides match TRBD1. V lost 4 bases and J lost 5; bases outside the gene matches: 9. This CDR3 is 16 amino acids long. The germline V gene has CDR1 SGDLS and CDR2 YYNGEE. The CDR3 sequence: CASSTGQGAVGTEAFF. For the CDR3, the DNA is TGTGCCAGCAGCACGGGACAGGGGGCGGTTGGGACTGAAGCTTTCTTT. Full variable domain (rest looked up from reference TRBV9 and TRBJ1-1): DSGVTQTPKHLITATGQRVTLRCSPRSGDLSVYWYQQSLDQGLQFLIQYYNGEERAKGNILERFSAQQFPDLHSELNLSSLELGDSALYFCASSTGQGAVGTEAFFGQGTRLTVV.

This chain uses TRBV7-9 with TRBJ1-1; maybe TRBD1 (5 bases). Germline CDR1 SEHNR, CDR2 FQNEAQ (reference sequence). The CDR3 spans 13 residues. The V gene lost 5 bases and the J gene lost 9 bases, with 16 bases spanning the gap. The CDR3 loop is CASSQTTETQAFF. CDR3 nucleotide sequence: TGTGCCAGCAGCCAAACGACAGAAACACAAGCTTTCTTT.

The chain employs TRBV2 and TRBJ1-1; D is uncertain. Between the trimmed V and J ends, which lost 7 bases and 2 bases, there was a span of 14 bases. Germline values: CDR1 SNHLY, CDR2 FYNNEI. The CDR3 runs 14 residues. This CDR3 is CASNRKEINTEAFF. In nucleotides, the CDR3 is TGTGCCAGCAATCGTAAAGAAATTAACACTGAAGCTTTCTTT. Filled out from reference TRBV2 and TRBJ1-1, the complete variable domain reads EPEVTQTPSHQVTQMGQEVILRCVPISNHLYFYWYRQILGQKVEFLVSFYNNEISEKSEIFDDQFSVERPDGSNFTLKIRSTKLEDSAMYFCASNRKEINTEAFFGQGTRLTVV.

V is TRBV4-3 and J is TRBJ2-7; D might be TRBD2 (6 bases). Trimming cost V 3 bases and J 1 base, with 13 bases left between them. Germline lookup yields CDR1 LGHNA and CDR2 YSLEER. CDR3 length: 15 residues. In DNA, the CDR3 is TGCGCCAGCAGCCAGGTAGCGGACGTATCCTACGAGCAGTACTTC. Its translation is CASSQVADVSYEQYF.

The rearrangement links TRBV6-5 to TRBJ1-5, with 7 bases lining up with TRBD1. The germline CDR1 and CDR2 sequences are MNHEY and SVGAGI. The ends lost 5 bases at V and 7 bases at J; junction bases unmatched: 8. The CDR3 is 14 residues long. DNA for the CDR3: TGTGCCAGCAGTACCACAGGGGACCTCCAGCCCCAGCATTTT. It specifies CASSTTGDLQPQHF.

CDR3 bases: TGTGCCAGCAGTTTTAGATCTCCCCGGGACAGGGGGACCCAGAGACTCTTCTATGGCTACACCTTC. Residues: CASSFRSPRDRGTQRLFYGYTF. The chain combines TRBV28 with TRBJ1-2; 11 nucleotides align to TRBD1. The ends lost 3 bases at V and 4 bases at J; junction bases unmatched: 25. The germline gives CDR1 MDHEN, CDR2 SYDVKM. The CDR3 extends over 22 amino acids.

CDR3 sequence: CAWRIRGSSYEQYF. The CDR3 region has the DNA TGTGCCTGGAGGATTCGGGGGAGCTCCTACGAGCAGTACTTC. The genes are TRBV30 and TRBJ2-7; tentative D call: TRBD2 (6 bases). Germline CDR1 GTSNPN, CDR2 SVGIG (reference sequence). V lost 3 bases, J lost 0 bases, and 12 bases lay in between. The CDR3 runs 14 residues. Full variable domain (remainder filled in from reference TRBV30 and TRBJ2-7): SQTIHQWPATLVQPVGSPLSLECTVEGTSNPNLYWYRQAAGRGLQLLFYSVGIGQISSEVPQNLSASRPQDRQFILSSKKLLLSDSGFYLCAWRIRGSSYEQYFGPGTRLTVT.

The chain recombines TRBV7-3 with TRBJ2-2; 9 bases are shared with TRBD2. Germline CDR1 SGHTA, CDR2 FQGTGA. V lost 3 bases to trimming and J lost 1 base; unmatched junction nucleotides: 3. The CDR3 length is 16 residues. The CDR3 loop is CASSFIAGENTGELFF. For the CDR3, the DNA is TGTGCCAGCAGCTTCATAGCGGGAGAGAACACCGGGGAGCTGTTTTTT.

This clone was seen only once. The J gene is TRBJ2-5, the V gene TRBV29-1, with 10 bases that match TRBD2. Germline V CDR1 and CDR2: SQVTM, ANQGSEA. CDR3 size: 14 residues. Unmatched junction bases numbered 12, after V lost 6 bases and J lost 8 bases. CDR3 loop: CSVIGLAGVPTQYF. CDR3 DNA: TGCAGCGTGATAGGGCTAGCGGGAGTTCCCACCCAGTACTTC.

This CDR3 is CASSFPSATDTQYF. The CDR3 DNA reads TGCGCCAGCAGCTTCCCTAGCGCCACAGATACGCAGTATTTT. V usage is TRBV5-1 and J usage is TRBJ2-3, with D tentatively TRBD2 (6 bases). In germline, CDR1 is SGHRS, CDR2 YFSETQ. This CDR3 is built from 14 residues. Trimming pared 2 bases from V and 2 bases from J, leaving 9 bases between. Filled out from reference TRBV5-1 and TRBJ2-3, the complete variable domain reads KAGVTQTPRYLIKTRGQQVTLSCSPISGHRSVSWYQQTPGQGLQFLFEYFSETQRNKGNFPGRFSGRQFSNSRSEMNVSTLELGDSALYLCASSFPSATDTQYFGPGTRLTVL.

For this clone: Other DNA sequences in this specimen translate into the identical CDR3. The chain is built from TRBV18 and TRBJ2-2, with D maybe TRBD2 (6 bases). The CDR3 is 15 amino acids. Germline CDR1 reads KGHSH; CDR2 reads LQKENI. Trimming pared 1 base from V and 2 bases from J, leaving 8 bases between. CDR3 in DNA: TGTGCCAGCTCACCACGGACTACCAACACCGGGGAGCTGTTTTTT. It encodes CASSPRTTNTGELFF.

To note about this clone: This could be a read error, since a much larger clone is one nucleotide away. Other nucleotide sequences from this sample produce the same CDR3. The rearrangement uses TRBV7-9 and TRBJ1-1; D unclear. Deletions cut 1 base from V and 0 bases from J, with 3 bases between. Germline-derived CDR1 and CDR2 are SEHNR and FQNEAQ (reference sequence). The CDR3 is made up of 13 amino acids. In DNA form, the CDR3 reads TGTGCCAGCAGCTTAGAGGTGAACACTGAAGCTTTCTTT. It codes for CASSLEVNTEAFF.

The chain employs TRBV18 and TRBJ1-3; D remains ambiguous. The germline V gene encodes CDR1 KGHSH and CDR2 LQKENI. CDR3 length: 15 amino acids. Trimming pared 6 bases from V and 4 bases from J, leaving 16 bases between. The CDR3 nucleotides read TGTGCCAGCTCCCCCAACGTTGAGGCAGGAAACACCATATATTTT. Its protein product is CASSPNVEAGNTIYF.

This clone has just one count. The rearrangement links TRBV7-2 to TRBJ2-7; D is unclear. CDR1 is SGHTA and CDR2 is FQGNSA in the germline V gene. The ends were cut back, 3 bases at V and 7 bases at J, with 10 bases in the middle. This CDR3 region has 12 residues. CDR3 DNA: TGTGCCAGCAGCTTGCCTCTGGGGGAGCAGTACTTC. As protein: CASSLPLGEQYF. Based on the CDR3 plus reference TRBV7-2 and TRBJ2-7, the full variable domain is GAGVSQSPSNKVTEKGKDVELRCDPISGHTALYWYRQSLGQGLEFLIYFQGNSAPDKSGLPSDRFSAERTGGSVSTLTIQRTQQEDSAVYLCASSLPLGEQYFGPGTRLTVT.

This rearrangement joins TRBV6-5 to TRBJ2-3, with TRBD2 identical over 12 bases. The CDR3 has 16 amino acids. The trim removed 2 bases at V and 8 bases at J, leaving 8 bases unmatched. CDR1 and CDR2 from the germline V gene are MNHEY and SVGAGI. CDR3 region: CASSYRGLAGSGTQYF. The CDR3 DNA sequence: TGTGCCAGCAGTTACCGGGGACTAGCGGGCAGTGGTACGCAGTATTTT.